This TCR beta chain was retrieved from a study of T-cell reconstitution after alpha-beta-depleted transplantation in children. Findings and limits, study-wide: When one year had passed after transplant, most T-cell counts and diversity came from newly produced T cells. Surviving recipient T cells and thymic progenitors accounted for the high day-60 TCRbeta diversity observed in some patients. Approximately two months post-transplant, alpha-beta T cells reportedly originated from several hundred expanded graft clones.

The sample holds many counts of this clonotype. The antigen is undetermined. A TCRbeta library incorporating unique molecular identifiers was prepared. TCRdb passed the PCR reads through MiXCR, listing each CDR3 protein once. The sample carries 500,000 to 650,000 distinct CDR3 sequences, over 9.5% recorded once. The CDR3 runs 16 residues. Trimming took off 4 bases at V and 0 bases at J, with 14 bases between the two ends. This sequence was found in a female patient aged 2 to 10 who had a stem cell transplant for aplastic anemia, so the T cells may come from the graft donor. This material consisted of PBMCs, mostly from graft donor cells, taken 180 days after TCRalphabeta/CD19-depleted stem cell transplant. The V and J genes are TRBV12-3 or TRBV12-4 and TRBJ2-3; possible D gene TRBD1, 6 bases. Written as DNA, the CDR3 is TGTGCCAGCAGTTCCGACCGGGACACTAGCACAGATACGCAGTATTTT. Its protein is CASSSDRDTSTDTQYF.